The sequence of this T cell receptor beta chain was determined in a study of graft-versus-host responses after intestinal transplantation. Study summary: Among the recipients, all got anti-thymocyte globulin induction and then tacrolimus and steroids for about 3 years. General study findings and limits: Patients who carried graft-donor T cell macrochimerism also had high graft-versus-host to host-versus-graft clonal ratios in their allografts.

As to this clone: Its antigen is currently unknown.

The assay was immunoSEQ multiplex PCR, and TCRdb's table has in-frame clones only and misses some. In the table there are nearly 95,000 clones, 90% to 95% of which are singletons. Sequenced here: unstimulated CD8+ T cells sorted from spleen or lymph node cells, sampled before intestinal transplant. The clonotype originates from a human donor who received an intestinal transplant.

DNA of the CDR3: TGCAGCGTTGTGACAGGGAGAGGGGCTGAAGCTTTCTTT. Protein product: CSVVTGRGAEAFF. V gene TRBV29-1 combines with J gene TRBJ1-1, with 7 bases that match TRBD1. V shed 4 bases, J shed 6 bases, and the junction held 8 bases outside the gene matches. The CDR3 length is 13 residues. Germline V gene sequence: CDR1 SQVTM, CDR2 ANQGSEA.